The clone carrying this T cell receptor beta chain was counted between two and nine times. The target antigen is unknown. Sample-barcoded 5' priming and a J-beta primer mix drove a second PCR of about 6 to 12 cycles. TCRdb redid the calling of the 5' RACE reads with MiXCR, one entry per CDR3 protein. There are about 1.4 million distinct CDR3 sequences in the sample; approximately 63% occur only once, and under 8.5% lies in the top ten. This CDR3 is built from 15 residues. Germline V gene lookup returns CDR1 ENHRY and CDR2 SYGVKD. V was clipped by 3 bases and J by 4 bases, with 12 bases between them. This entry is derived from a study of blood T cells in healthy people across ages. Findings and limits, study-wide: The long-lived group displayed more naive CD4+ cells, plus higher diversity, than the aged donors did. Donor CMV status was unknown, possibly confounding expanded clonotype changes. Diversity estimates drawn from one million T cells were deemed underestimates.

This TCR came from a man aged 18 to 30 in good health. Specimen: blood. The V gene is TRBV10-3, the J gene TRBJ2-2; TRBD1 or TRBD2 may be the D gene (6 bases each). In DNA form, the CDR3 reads TGTGCCATCAGTGATAGGGGGGCGCCCACCGGGGAGCTGTTTTTT. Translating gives CAISDRGAPTGELFF.